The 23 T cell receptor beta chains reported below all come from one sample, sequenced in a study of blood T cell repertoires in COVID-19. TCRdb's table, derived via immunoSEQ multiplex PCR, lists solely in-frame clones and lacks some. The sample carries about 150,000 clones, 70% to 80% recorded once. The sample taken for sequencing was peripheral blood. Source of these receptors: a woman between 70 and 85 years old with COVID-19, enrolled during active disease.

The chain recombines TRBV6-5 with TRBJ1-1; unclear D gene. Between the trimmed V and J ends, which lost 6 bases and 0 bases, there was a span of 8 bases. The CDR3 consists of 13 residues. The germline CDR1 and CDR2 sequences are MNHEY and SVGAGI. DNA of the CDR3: TGTGCCAGCAGCCCGTTTATGAACACTGAAGCTTTCTTT. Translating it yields CASSPFMNTEAFF.

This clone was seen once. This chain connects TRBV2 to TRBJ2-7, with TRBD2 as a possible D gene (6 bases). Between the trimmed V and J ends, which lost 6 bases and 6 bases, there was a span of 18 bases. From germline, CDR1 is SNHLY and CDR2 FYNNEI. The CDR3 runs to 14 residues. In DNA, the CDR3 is TGTGCCAGCAGAGACAAGGGACTCCCGCTCGAGCAGTACTTC. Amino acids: CASRDKGLPLEQYF.

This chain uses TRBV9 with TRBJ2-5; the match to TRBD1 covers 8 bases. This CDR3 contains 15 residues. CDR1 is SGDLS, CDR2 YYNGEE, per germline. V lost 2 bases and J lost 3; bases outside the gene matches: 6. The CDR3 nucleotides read TGTGCCAGCAGCGTTCAGGGGGCTCCCGAAGAGACCCAGTACTTC. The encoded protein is CASSVQGAPEETQYF.

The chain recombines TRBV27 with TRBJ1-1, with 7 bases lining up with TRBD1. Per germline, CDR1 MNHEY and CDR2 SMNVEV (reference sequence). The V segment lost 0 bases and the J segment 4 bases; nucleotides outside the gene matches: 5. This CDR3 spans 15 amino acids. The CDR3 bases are TGTGCCAGCAGTTTATCGACAGGGTCGGGCACTGAAGCTTTCTTT. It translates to CASSLSTGSGTEAFF.

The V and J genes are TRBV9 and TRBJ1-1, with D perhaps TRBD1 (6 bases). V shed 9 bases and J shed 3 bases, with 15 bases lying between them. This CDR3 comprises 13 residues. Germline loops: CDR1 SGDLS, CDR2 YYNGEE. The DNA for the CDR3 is TGTGCCACGGCGTGGGGGCTGGACACTGAAGCTTTCTTT. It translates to CATAWGLDTEAFF.

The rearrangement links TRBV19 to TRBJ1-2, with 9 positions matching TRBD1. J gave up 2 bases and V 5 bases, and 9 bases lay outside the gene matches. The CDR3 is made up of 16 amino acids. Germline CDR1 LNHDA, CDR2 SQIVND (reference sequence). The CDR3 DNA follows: TGTGCCAGTAGTGTAACCGGGACAGGGCCCAACTATGGCTACACCTTC. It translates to CASSVTGTGPNYGYTF.

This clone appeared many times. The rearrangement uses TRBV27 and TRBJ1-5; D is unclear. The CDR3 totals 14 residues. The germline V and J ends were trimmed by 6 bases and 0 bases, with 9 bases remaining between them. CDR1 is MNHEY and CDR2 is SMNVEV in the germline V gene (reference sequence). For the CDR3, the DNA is TGTGCCAGCAGGTCCGGACTTAGCAATCAGCCCCAGCATTTT. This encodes CASRSGLSNQPQHF.

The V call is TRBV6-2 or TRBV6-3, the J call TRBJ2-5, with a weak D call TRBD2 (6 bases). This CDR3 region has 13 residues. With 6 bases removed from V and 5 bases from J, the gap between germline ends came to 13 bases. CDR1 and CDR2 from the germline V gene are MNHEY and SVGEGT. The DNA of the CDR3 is TGTGCCAGCAGCATCACTAGCCGGGAGACCCAGTACTTC. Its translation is CASSITSRETQYF.

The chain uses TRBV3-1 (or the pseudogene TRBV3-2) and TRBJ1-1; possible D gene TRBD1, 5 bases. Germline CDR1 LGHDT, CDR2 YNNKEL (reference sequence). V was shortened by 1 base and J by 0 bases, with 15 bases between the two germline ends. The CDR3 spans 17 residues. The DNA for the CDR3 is TGTGCCAGCAGCCAAGCGGGGGGGAAGATCATGAACACTGAAGCTTTCTTT. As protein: CASSQAGGKIMNTEAFF.

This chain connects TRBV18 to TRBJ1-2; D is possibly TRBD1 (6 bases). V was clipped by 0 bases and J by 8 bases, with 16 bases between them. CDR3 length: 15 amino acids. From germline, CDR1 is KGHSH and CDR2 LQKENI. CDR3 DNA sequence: TGTGCCAGCTCACCACCCTCAGGGGTTAGTCGGGGCTACACCTTC. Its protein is CASSPPSGVSRGYTF.

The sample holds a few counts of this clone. In DNA, the CDR3 is TGCGCCAGCAGCTGGGATCCCGGGACAGGGGTCGGGTCACCCCTCCACTTT. Translating it yields CASSWDPGTGVGSPLHF. The chain uses TRBV5-1 and TRBJ1-6; 10 nucleotides line up with TRBD1. Trimming removed 3 bases from V and 10 bases from J; junction bases left unmatched: 13. Germline CDR1 is SGHRS and CDR2 is YFSETQ. The CDR3 extends over 17 amino acids.

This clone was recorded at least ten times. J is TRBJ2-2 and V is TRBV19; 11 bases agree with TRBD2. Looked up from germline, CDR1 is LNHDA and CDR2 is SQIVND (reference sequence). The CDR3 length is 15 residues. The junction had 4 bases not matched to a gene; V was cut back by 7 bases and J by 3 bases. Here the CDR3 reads CASTPGLADTGELFF. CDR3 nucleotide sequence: TGTGCCAGTACCCCGGGACTAGCGGACACCGGGGAGCTGTTTTTT.

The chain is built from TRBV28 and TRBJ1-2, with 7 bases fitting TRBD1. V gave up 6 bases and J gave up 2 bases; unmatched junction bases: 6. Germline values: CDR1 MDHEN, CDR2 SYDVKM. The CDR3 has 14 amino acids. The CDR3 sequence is CASSLLQGNYGYTF. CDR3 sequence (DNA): TGTGCCAGCAGCCTCCTACAGGGGAACTATGGCTACACCTTC.

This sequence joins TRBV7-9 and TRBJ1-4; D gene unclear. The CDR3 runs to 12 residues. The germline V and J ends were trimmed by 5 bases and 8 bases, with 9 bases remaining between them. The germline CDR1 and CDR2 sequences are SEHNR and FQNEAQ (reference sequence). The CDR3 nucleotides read TGTGCCAGCAGCGTTAACGGGGAAAAACTGTTTTTT. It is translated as CASSVNGEKLFF.

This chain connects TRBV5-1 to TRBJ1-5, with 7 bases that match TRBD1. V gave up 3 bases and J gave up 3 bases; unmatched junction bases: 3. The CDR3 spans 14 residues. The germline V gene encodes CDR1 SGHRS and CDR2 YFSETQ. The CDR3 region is CASSSGQPNQPQHF. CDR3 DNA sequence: TGCGCCAGCAGCTCGGGACAGCCCAATCAGCCCCAGCATTTT. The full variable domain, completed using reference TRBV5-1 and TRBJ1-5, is KAGVTQTPRYLIKTRGQQVTLSCSPISGHRSVSWYQQTPGQGLQFLFEYFSETQRNKGNFPGRFSGRQFSNSRSEMNVSTLELGDSALYLCASSSGQPNQPQHFGDGTRLSIL.

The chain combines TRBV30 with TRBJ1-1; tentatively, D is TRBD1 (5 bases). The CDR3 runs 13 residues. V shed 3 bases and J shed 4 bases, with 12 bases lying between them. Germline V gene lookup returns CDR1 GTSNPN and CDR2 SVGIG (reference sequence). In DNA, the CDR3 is TGTGCCTGGAGGGGGACGGGGGGCACTGAAGCTTTCTTT. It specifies CAWRGTGGTEAFF.

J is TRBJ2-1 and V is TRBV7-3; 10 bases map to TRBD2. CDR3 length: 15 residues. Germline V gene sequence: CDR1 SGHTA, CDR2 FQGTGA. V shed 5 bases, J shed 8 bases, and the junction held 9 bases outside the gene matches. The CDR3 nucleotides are TGTGCCAGCAGCCGAAGCGGGGGGGCTTTTGATGAGCAGTTCTTC. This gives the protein CASSRSGGAFDEQFF.

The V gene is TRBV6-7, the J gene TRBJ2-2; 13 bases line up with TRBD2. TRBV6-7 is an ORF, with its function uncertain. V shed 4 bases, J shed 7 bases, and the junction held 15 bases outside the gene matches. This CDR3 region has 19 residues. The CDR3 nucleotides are TGTGCCAGCAGTTCCCTTTGGACTAGCGGGGGCCTTCGGGACGGGGAGCTGTTTTTT. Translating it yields CASSSLWTSGGLRDGELFF.

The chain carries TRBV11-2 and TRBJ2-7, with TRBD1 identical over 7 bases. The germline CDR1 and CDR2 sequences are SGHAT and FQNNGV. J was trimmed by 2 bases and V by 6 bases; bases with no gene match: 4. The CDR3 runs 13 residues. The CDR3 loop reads CASSSTGPYEQYF. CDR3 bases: TGTGCCAGCAGTTCGACAGGGCCCTACGAGCAGTACTTC.

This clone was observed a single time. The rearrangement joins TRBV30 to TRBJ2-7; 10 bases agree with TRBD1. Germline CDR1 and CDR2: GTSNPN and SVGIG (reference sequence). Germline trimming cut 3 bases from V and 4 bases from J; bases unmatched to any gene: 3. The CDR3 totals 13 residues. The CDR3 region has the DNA TGTGCCTGGAGGGGGGACAGGGGATACGAGCAGTACTTC. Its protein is CAWRGDRGYEQYF. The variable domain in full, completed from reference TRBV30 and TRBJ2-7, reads SQTIHQWPATLVQPVGSPLSLECTVEGTSNPNLYWYRQAAGRGLQLLFYSVGIGQISSEVPQNLSASRPQDRQFILSSKKLLLSDSGFYLCAWRGDRGYEQYFGPGTRLTVT.

The chain's CDR3 is CASSATGLNIQYF. The CDR3, as DNA: TGTGCCAGCAGCGCGACAGGGTTAAACATTCAGTACTTC. The V call is TRBV28, the J call TRBJ2-4; the match to TRBD1 covers 7 bases. The CDR3 spans 13 residues. Germline V gene lookup returns CDR1 MDHEN and CDR2 SYDVKM. Losses at the gene ends were 6 bases for V and 6 bases for J; bases not matched to a gene: 5.

CDR3: CASSSGQGRGPQHF. CDR3 nucleotide sequence: TGTGCCAGCAGCTCGGGACAGGGGAGGGGGCCCCAGCATTTT. The V call is TRBV5-6, the J call TRBJ1-5; 10 bases are shared with TRBD1. Germline CDR1 SGHDT, CDR2 YYEEEE. Losses at the gene ends were 3 bases for V and 9 bases for J; bases not matched to a gene: 6. The CDR3 consists of 14 residues.

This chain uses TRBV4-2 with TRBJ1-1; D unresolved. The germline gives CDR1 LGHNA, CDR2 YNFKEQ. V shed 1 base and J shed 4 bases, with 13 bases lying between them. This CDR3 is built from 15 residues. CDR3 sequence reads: CASSQARSTGTEAFF. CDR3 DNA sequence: TGTGCCAGCAGCCAAGCTCGGTCTACCGGCACTGAAGCTTTCTTT.